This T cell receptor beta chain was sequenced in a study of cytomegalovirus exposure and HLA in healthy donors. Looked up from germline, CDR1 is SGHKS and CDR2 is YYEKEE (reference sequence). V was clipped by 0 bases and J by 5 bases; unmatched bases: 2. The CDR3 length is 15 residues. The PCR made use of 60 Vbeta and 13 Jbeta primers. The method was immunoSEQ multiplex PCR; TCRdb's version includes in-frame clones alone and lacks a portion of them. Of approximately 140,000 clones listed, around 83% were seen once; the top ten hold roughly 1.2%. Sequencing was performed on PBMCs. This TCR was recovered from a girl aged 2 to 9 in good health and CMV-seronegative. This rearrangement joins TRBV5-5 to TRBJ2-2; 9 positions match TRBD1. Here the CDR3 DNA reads TGTGCCAGCAGCTTGGAGACAGGGGGGACCGGGGAGCTGTTTTTT. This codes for CASSLETGGTGELFF.